Listed below are T cell receptor beta chains from one sample, sequenced in a study of shared clonotypes between healthy human individuals. The table came from immunoSEQ multiplex PCR; TCRdb's copy has only in-frame clones and leaves some out. The data hold hundreds of thousands of clones, with around 96% observed a single time. The material sequenced was naive CD8+ T cells sorted from blood. The receptor set was obtained from a woman aged 25 to 39 in good health. The conserved cysteine and the conserved F or W are not part of the CDR3 here. The D gene is left open where the match is weak.

cdr3_length v_call d_call cdr3_aa
13 TRBV19 . ASSIGQVGNQPQH
13 TRBV5-1 . ASSLDRGRMTEAF
13 TRBV27 TRBD1 ASSLRAGGGQPQH
14 TRBV27 . ASSLLALANTGELF
12 TRBV28 . ASSLWAGARAQH
10 TRBV2 . ASSDGYNEQF
14 TRBV6-1 . ASSDRGHYSNQPQH
12 TRBV2 TRBD2 ASSSSSGSYEQY
12 TRBV13 . ASSARLANYGYT
11 TRBV5-5 . ASSLDVFTEAF
13 TRBV13 TRBD1 ASSGTGADHYEQY
12 TRBV27 TRBD1 ASSFQGGNYGYT
13 TRBV19 TRBD1 ASSNRQGVGTEAF
11 TRBV11-2 . ASSLAPYNEQF
16 TRBV9 . ASSPRSGYLTPNNEQF
11 TRBV11-1 . ASSLVEDYEQY
10 TRBV15 . ATSRARDLSF
13 TRBV6-6 TRBD2 ASRPTSGTSYEQY
12 TRBV5-1 TRBD2 ASSAGANYNEQF
10 TRBV7-9 . ASSAGAGEQY
11 TRBV7-8 . ASSARTAYEQY
12 TRBV27 . ASSSDRSYNEQF